Reported below is one T cell receptor (beta chain). Its matching antigen is unknown. The data derive from a study of response to subunit inactivated influenza vaccine. MiXCR, run by TCRdb on the RT-PCR reads, gives a single entry per CDR3 protein. The table includes a few hundred thousand distinct CDR3 sequences, approximately 15% detected once. Overall study results and limits: There was a suggestion from the authors that each seasonal influenza vaccination recruits few new T cells.

V dropped 8 bases and J dropped 8; count of bases not matched to a gene: 8. CDR1 and CDR2 from the germline V gene are MNHEY and SVGEGT. The CDR3 has 13 amino acids. Sequencing was performed on PBMCs from blood, taken 12 days after vaccination. The origin of this receptor is a middle-aged man who received an inactivated influenza vaccine. V is TRBV6-2 or TRBV6-3 and J is TRBJ2-4, with 8 bases identical to TRBD2. CDR3 coding DNA: TGTGCCAGCGCTATATCGGGGGGGCACATTCAGTACTTC. Its protein product is CASAISGGHIQYF.